The next 7 T cell receptor beta chains were all read from a single sample in a study of cytomegalovirus exposure and HLA in healthy donors. The study ran its PCR with 60 Vbeta and 13 Jbeta primers. Repertoires were generated with immunoSEQ multiplex PCR, while TCRdb's copy carries only in-frame clones and drops some. Of about 150,000 clones detected, over 70% appear once; the ten largest clones hold approximately 3.4%. Input material: PBMCs. These receptor sequences come from a woman in her 50s in good health and CMV-seropositive.

The rearrangement uses TRBV6-5 and TRBJ2-7, with TRBD1 matching 8 bases. Germline lookup yields CDR1 MNHEY and CDR2 SVGAGI. V lost 5 bases and J lost 3; bases outside the gene matches: 6. The CDR3 contains 14 residues. CDR3 coding DNA: TGTGCCAGCAGTCCGGGACAGGCTGACTACGAGCAGTACTTC. Translation: CASSPGQADYEQYF.

This chain links TRBV28 with TRBJ2-5; tentative D call: TRBD2 (5 bases). Between the trimmed V and J ends, which lost 6 bases and 5 bases, there was a span of 22 bases. Germline lookup yields CDR1 MDHEN and CDR2 SYDVKM. This CDR3 is 16 amino acids long. CDR3 sequence reads: CASRAGRAKPGETQYF. The CDR3 nucleotides read TGTGCCAGCAGGGCGGGTCGGGCCAAACCCGGGGAGACCCAGTACTTC. The entire variable domain, with the rest obtained from reference TRBV28 and TRBJ2-5, is as follows: DVKVTQSSRYLVKRTGEKVFLECVQDMDHENMFWYRQDPGLGLRLIYFSYDVKMKEKGDIPEGYSVSREKKERFSLILESASTNQTSMYLCASRAGRAKPGETQYFGPGTRLLVL.

The V call is TRBV25-1, the J call TRBJ2-1, with 12 bases fitting TRBD2. The germline V gene has CDR1 MGHDK and CDR2 SYGVNS. The CDR3 is made up of 16 amino acids. V dropped 5 bases and J dropped 7; count of bases not matched to a gene: 9. The CDR3: CASSPATSGSRNEQFF. CDR3 DNA sequence: TGTGCCAGCAGTCCGGCGACTAGCGGGAGTCGTAATGAGCAGTTCTTC. The full variable domain, in which reference TRBV25-1 and TRBJ2-1 provide the parts outside the CDR3, is EADIYQTPRYLVIGTGKKITLECSQTMGHDKMYWYQQDPGMELHLIHYSYGVNSTEKGDLSSESTVSRIRTEHFPLTLESARPSHTSQYLCASSPATSGSRNEQFFGPGTRLTVL.

The chain is built from TRBV7-9 and TRBJ2-7, with D unresolved. The CDR3 totals 14 residues. Trimming took 4 bases from V and 0 from J, leaving 10 bases between them. The germline V gene has CDR1 SEHNR and CDR2 FQNEAQ (reference sequence). The CDR3: CASSSPGLSYEQYF. The CDR3 coding sequence is TGTGCCAGCAGCTCCCCCGGTCTCTCCTACGAGCAGTACTTC. Using reference TRBV7-9 and TRBJ2-7 for the parts outside the CDR3, the full variable domain is DTGVSQNPRHKITKRGQNVTFRCDPISEHNRLYWYRQTLGQGPEFLTYFQNEAQLEKSRLLSDRFSAERPKGSFSTLEIQRTEQGDSAMYLCASSSPGLSYEQYFGPGTRLTVT.

The chain uses TRBV9 and TRBJ2-1; a weak D match, TRBD2 (7 bases). This CDR3 has 19 amino acids. Germline loops: CDR1 SGDLS, CDR2 YYNGEE. V lost 0 bases and J 2 bases, leaving 21 bases between the germline ends. The CDR3 spells CASSVEGGGPDVTYNEQFF. DNA for the CDR3: TGTGCCAGCAGCGTAGAGGGGGGAGGGCCGGATGTGACCTACAATGAGCAGTTCTTC.

This clone was counted a single time. V usage is TRBV2 and J usage is TRBJ2-3, with TRBD1 identical over 9 bases. There are 14 residues in the CDR3. Germline CDR1 SNHLY, CDR2 FYNNEI. The V segment lost 5 bases and the J segment 8 bases; nucleotides outside the gene matches: 8. The DNA of the CDR3 is TGTGCCAGCAGTAACAGGGGGCTCTTAGGTACGCAGTATTTT. As protein: CASSNRGLLGTQYF.

V and J are TRBV19 and TRBJ2-3; TRBD1 agrees at 9 bases. This CDR3 is built from 15 residues. Germline V gene lookup returns CDR1 LNHDA and CDR2 SQIVND (reference sequence). V dropped 3 bases and J dropped 5; count of bases not matched to a gene: 6. For the CDR3, the DNA is TGTGCCAGTAGTATTACAGGGGGCAGGGGAGATACGCAGTATTTT. The encoded protein is CASSITGGRGDTQYF.